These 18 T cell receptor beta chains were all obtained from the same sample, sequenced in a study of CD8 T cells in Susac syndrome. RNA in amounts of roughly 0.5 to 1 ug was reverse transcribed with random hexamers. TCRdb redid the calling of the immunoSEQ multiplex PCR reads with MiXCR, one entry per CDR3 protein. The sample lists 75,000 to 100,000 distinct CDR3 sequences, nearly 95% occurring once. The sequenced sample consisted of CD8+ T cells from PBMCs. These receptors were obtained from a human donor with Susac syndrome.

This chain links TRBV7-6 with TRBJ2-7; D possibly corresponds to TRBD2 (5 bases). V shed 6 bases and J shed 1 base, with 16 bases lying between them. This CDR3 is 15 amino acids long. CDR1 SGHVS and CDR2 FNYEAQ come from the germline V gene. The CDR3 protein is CASSLEVLSSYEQYF. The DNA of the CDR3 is TGTGCCAGCAGTTTGGAGGTCCTATCTTCCTACGAGCAGTACTTC.

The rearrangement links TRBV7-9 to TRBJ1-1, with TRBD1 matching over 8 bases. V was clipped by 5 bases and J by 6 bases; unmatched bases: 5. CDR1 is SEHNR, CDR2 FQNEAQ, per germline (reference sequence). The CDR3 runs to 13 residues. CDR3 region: CASSLTGDPEAFF. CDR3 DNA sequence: TGTGCCAGCAGCCTGACAGGGGACCCTGAAGCTTTCTTT. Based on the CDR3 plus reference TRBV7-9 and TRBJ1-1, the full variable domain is DTGVSQNPRHKITKRGQNVTFRCDPISEHNRLYWYRQTLGQGPEFLTYFQNEAQLEKSRLLSDRFSAERPKGSFSTLEIQRTEQGDSAMYLCASSLTGDPEAFFGQGTRLTVV.

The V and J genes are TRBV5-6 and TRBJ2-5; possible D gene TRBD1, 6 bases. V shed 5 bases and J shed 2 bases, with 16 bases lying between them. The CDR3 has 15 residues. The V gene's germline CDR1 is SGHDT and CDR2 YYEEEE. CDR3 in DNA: TGTGCCAGCAGATACGGACGGACAGTTCAAGAGACCCAGTACTTC. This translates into CASRYGRTVQETQYF.

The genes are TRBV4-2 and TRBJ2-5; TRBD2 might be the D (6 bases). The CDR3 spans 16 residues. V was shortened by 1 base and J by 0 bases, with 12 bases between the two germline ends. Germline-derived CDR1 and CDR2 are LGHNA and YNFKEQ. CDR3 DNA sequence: TGTGCCAGCAGCCAAGCATTGCGGGGACACCAAGAGACCCAGTACTTC. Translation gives CASSQALRGHQETQYF.

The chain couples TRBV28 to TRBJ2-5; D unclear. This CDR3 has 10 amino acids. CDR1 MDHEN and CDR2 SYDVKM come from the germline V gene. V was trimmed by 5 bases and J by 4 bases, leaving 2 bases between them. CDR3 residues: CASSTETQYF. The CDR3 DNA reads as TGTGCCAGCAGTACAGAGACCCAGTACTTC.

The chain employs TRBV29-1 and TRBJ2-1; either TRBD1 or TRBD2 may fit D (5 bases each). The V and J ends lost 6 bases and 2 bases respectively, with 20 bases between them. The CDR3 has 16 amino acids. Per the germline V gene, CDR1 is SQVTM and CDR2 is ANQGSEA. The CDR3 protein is CSVVGMGVNTYNEQFF. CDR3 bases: TGCAGCGTCGTGGGAATGGGGGTAAACACCTACAATGAGCAGTTCTTC.

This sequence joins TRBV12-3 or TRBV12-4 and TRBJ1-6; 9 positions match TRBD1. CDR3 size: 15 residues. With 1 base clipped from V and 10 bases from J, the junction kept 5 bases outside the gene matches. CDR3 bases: TGTGCCAGCAGTTTAGAGGACAGGGGATGGTCACCCCTCCACTTT. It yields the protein CASSLEDRGWSPLHF.

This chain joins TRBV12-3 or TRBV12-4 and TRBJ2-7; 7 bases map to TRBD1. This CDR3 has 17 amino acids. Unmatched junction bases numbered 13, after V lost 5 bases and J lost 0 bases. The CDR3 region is CASSPLGQVISSYEQYF. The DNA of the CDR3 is TGTGCCAGCAGTCCGCTAGGACAGGTGATTAGCTCCTACGAGCAGTACTTC.

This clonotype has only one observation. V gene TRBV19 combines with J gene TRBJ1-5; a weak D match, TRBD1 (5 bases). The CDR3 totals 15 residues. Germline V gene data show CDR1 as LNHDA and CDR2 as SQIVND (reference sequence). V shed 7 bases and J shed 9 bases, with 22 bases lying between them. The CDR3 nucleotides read TGTGCCAGTACTCCCGGGGCCGCGTCCGGTAGGCCCCAGCATTTT. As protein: CASTPGAASGRPQHF.

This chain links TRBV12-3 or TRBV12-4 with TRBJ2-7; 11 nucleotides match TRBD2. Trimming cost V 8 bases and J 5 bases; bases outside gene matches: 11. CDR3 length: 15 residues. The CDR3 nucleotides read TGTGCCAGCGGAGCTAGCGGGGGGAACATGGACGAGCAGTACTTC. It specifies CASGASGGNMDEQYF.

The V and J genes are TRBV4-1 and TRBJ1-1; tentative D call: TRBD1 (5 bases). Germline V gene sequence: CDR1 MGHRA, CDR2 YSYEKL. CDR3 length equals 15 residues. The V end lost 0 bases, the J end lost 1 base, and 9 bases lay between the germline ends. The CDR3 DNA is TGCGCCAGCAGCCAAGAGTCCAGGGCGAACACTGAAGCTTTCTTT. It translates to CASSQESRANTEAFF.

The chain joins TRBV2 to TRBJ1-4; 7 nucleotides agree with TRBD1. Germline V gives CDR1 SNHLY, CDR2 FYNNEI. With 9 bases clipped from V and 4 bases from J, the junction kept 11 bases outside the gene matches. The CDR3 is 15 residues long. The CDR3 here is CASSSEGQINEKLFF. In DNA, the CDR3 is TGTGCCAGTTCCTCGGAGGGACAGATTAATGAAAAACTGTTTTTT. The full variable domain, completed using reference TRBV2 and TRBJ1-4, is EPEVTQTPSHQVTQMGQEVILRCVPISNHLYFYWYRQILGQKVEFLVSFYNNEISEKSEIFDDQFSVERPDGSNFTLKIRSTKLEDSAMYFCASSSEGQINEKLFFGSGTQLSVL.

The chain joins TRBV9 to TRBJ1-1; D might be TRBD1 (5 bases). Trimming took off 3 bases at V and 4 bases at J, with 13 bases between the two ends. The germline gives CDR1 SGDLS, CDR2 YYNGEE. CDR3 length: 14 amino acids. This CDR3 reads CASSATAPSTEAFF. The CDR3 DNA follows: TGTGCCAGCAGCGCGACAGCGCCTAGCACTGAAGCTTTCTTT.

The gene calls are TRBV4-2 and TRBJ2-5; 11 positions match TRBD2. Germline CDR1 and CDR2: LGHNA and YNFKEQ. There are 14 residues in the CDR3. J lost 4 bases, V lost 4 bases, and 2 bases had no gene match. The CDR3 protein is CASSPGTSGETQYF. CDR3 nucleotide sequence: TGTGCCAGCAGCCCCGGGACTAGCGGAGAGACCCAGTACTTC.

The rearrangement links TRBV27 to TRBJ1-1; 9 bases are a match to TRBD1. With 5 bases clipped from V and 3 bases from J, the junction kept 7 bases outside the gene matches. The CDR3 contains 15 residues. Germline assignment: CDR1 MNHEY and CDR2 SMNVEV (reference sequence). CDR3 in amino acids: CASSDPGQGDTEAFF. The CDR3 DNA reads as TGTGCCAGCAGTGACCCGGGACAGGGAGACACTGAAGCTTTCTTT.

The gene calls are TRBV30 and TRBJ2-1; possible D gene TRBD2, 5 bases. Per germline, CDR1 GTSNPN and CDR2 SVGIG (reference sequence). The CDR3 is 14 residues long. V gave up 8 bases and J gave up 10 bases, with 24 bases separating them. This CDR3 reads CAALYPEGPGEQFF. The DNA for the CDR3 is TGTGCCGCTCTCTACCCCGAAGGCCCGGGGGAGCAGTTCTTC.

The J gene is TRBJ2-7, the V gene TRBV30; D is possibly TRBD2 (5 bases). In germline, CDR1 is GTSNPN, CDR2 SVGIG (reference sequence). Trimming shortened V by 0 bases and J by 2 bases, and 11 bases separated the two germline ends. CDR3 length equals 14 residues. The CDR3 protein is CAWSVQPGTYEQYF. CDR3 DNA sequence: TGTGCCTGGAGTGTACAGCCGGGAACCTACGAGCAGTACTTC.

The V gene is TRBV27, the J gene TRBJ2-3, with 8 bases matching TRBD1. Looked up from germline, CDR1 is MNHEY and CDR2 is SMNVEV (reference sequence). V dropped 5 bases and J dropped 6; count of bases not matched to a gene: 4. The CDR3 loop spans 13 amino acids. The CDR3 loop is CASSRTGTDTQYF. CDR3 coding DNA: TGTGCCAGCAGTCGGACAGGGACGGATACGCAGTATTTT.